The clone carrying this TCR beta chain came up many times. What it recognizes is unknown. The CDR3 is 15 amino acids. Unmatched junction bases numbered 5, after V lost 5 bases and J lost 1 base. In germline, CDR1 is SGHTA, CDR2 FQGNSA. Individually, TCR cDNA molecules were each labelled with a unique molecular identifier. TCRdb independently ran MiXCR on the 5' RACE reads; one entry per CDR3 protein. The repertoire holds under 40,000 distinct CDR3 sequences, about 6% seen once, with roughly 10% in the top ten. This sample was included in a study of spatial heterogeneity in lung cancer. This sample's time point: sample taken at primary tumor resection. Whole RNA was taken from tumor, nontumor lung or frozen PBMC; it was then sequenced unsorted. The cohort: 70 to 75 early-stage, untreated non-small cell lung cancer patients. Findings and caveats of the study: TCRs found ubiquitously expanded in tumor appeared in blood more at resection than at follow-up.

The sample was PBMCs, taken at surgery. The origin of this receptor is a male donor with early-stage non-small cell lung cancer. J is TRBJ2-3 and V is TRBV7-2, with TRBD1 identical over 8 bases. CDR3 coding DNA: TGTGCCAGCAGCGTAGGGACAGGTCGCACAGATACGCAGTATTTT. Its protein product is CASSVGTGRTDTQYF. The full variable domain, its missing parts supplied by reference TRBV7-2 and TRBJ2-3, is GAGVSQSPSNKVTEKGKDVELRCDPISGHTALYWYRQSLGQGLEFLIYFQGNSAPDKSGLPSDRFSAERTGGSVSTLTIQRTQQEDSAVYLCASSVGTGRTDTQYFGPGTRLTVL.